A selection of T cell receptor beta chains follows, all from one sample in a study of T cells in localized non-small cell lung cancer. Sequencing was performed with immunoSEQ multiplex PCR; in TCRdb, only in-frame clones are kept and a portion is missing. The sample has about 1,300 clones; roughly 24% are singletons. This sample comprised lung tumor tissue, obtained before any cancer treatment. The receptors were sampled from a man between 40 and 70 years old with stage III lung adenocarcinoma. Each CDR3 is given with its conserved first and last residue. Fields, in order: CDR3 DNA, CDR3 protein, clone size, J gene, D gene, V gene. A D gene is named only where the DNA matches it firmly. Clone size appears in some rows only: once, few, many, or a class for an expanded clone.

cdr3_nt: TGTGCCAGCACCACCCCGGTCTCCTTTGATACGCAGTATTTT; cdr3_aa: CASTTPVSFDTQYF; clone_size: -; j_call: TRBJ2-3; d_call: -; v_call: TRBV28
cdr3_nt: TGTGCCATCAGTGAGTCAGGGGGCCGGGATACGCAGTATTTT; cdr3_aa: CAISESGGRDTQYF; clone_size: -; j_call: TRBJ2-3; d_call: TRBD1; v_call: TRBV10-3
cdr3_nt: TGCAGCGTTGGAACTAGCGGCGGGAGTGAGCAGTTCTTC; cdr3_aa: CSVGTSGGSEQFF; clone_size: -; j_call: TRBJ2-1; d_call: TRBD2; v_call: TRBV29-1
cdr3_nt: TGTGCCAGCAGCCTTAGCGGGAGGATCGGGGATGAGCAGTTCTTC; cdr3_aa: CASSLSGRIGDEQFF; clone_size: few; j_call: TRBJ2-1; d_call: TRBD2; v_call: TRBV11-3
cdr3_nt: TGTGCCAGCAGCCAAAGGACTAGCGGGACCTACAATGAGCAGTTCTTC; cdr3_aa: CASSQRTSGTYNEQFF; clone_size: -; j_call: TRBJ2-1; d_call: TRBD2; v_call: TRBV11-3
cdr3_nt: TGTGCCAGCACCCTCGTTCGGGGAAGCATAGATACGCAGTATTTT; cdr3_aa: CASTLVRGSIDTQYF; clone_size: -; j_call: TRBJ2-3; d_call: -; v_call: TRBV28
cdr3_nt: TGCAGCGTTAAGCCCTCTGCGACTTATTCCGATACGCAGTATTTT; cdr3_aa: CSVKPSATYSDTQYF; clone_size: -; j_call: TRBJ2-3; d_call: -; v_call: TRBV29-1
cdr3_nt: TGTGCCAGTACTCCCGGGACAGGGGGCTTATTTGAAAAACTGTTTTTT; cdr3_aa: CASTPGTGGLFEKLFF; clone_size: -; j_call: TRBJ1-4; d_call: TRBD1; v_call: TRBV19
cdr3_nt: TGTGCCAGCAGTTACTCTCCCAGGGGACGCGGCTACACCTTC; cdr3_aa: CASSYSPRGRGYTF; clone_size: -; j_call: TRBJ1-2; d_call: -; v_call: TRBV6-8
cdr3_nt: TGCGCCAGTCGAGCGGGACTCTACAATGAGCAGTTCTTC; cdr3_aa: CASRAGLYNEQFF; clone_size: -; j_call: TRBJ2-1; d_call: TRBD2; v_call: TRBV10-2
cdr3_nt: TGCGCCAGCAGCTTGGGGACCTCCTACAATGAGCAGTTCTTC; cdr3_aa: CASSLGTSYNEQFF; clone_size: -; j_call: TRBJ2-1; d_call: -; v_call: TRBV5-1
cdr3_nt: TGCGCCAGCACCCGAACTAGCGGGAGAGGCGAGCAGTACTTC; cdr3_aa: CASTRTSGRGEQYF; clone_size: once; j_call: TRBJ2-7; d_call: TRBD2; v_call: TRBV5-1
cdr3_nt: TGTGCCAGCAGCTTATCGGAGGGGGCCTCCTACGAGCAGTACTTC; cdr3_aa: CASSLSEGASYEQYF; clone_size: few; j_call: TRBJ2-7; d_call: -; v_call: TRBV11-3
cdr3_nt: TGTGCCACCAGCAGAGAGGTGGCGGGAGGATCCAAAAACATTCAGTACTTC; cdr3_aa: CATSREVAGGSKNIQYF; clone_size: -; j_call: TRBJ2-4; d_call: TRBD2; v_call: TRBV15
cdr3_nt: TGTGCCAGCAGCTTAGGCGCGGGAGGGGTCTCCTACAATGAGCAGTTCTTC; cdr3_aa: CASSLGAGGVSYNEQFF; clone_size: few; j_call: TRBJ2-1; d_call: TRBD2; v_call: TRBV7-7
cdr3_nt: TGTGCCAGCAGTGAAGCTGGGCTACCAGCGCAGTATTTT; cdr3_aa: CASSEAGLPAQYF; clone_size: -; j_call: TRBJ2-3; d_call: -; v_call: TRBV6-1
cdr3_nt: TGTGCCAGCAGCGAAGGCGCGGGAGAGATGGGGAGGGAGACCCAGTACTTC; cdr3_aa: CASSEGAGEMGRETQYF; clone_size: medium-sized; j_call: TRBJ2-5; d_call: TRBD2; v_call: TRBV11-3
cdr3_nt: TGTGCCAGTAGTATAACTAGCGGGTTGGGGACCTACGAGCAGTACTTC; cdr3_aa: CASSITSGLGTYEQYF; clone_size: -; j_call: TRBJ2-7; d_call: TRBD2; v_call: TRBV19
cdr3_nt: TGTGCCAGCAGGCTCATGAACACTGAAGCTTTCTTT; cdr3_aa: CASRLMNTEAFF; clone_size: few; j_call: TRBJ1-1; d_call: -; v_call: TRBV28
cdr3_nt: TGTGCCAGCAGTGTTACAGGGGCCGACGGGGAGCTGTTTTTT; cdr3_aa: CASSVTGADGELFF; clone_size: few; j_call: TRBJ2-2; d_call: TRBD1; v_call: TRBV6-8
cdr3_nt: TGTGCCAGCAGCCAAGTCCCGGGACAGGGGGCCTACAATGAGCAGTTCTTC; cdr3_aa: CASSQVPGQGAYNEQFF; clone_size: few; j_call: TRBJ2-1; d_call: TRBD1; v_call: TRBV14
cdr3_nt: TGTGCCAGTACTTCGACACCCATGCGCAATCAGCCCCAGCATTTT; cdr3_aa: CASTSTPMRNQPQHF; clone_size: -; j_call: TRBJ1-5; d_call: -; v_call: TRBV19
cdr3_nt: TGTGCCAGCCGTCCGACAGGGAGTACTGAAGCTTTCTTT; cdr3_aa: CASRPTGSTEAFF; clone_size: once; j_call: TRBJ1-1; d_call: TRBD1; v_call: TRBV18
cdr3_nt: TGTGCCAGCAGTCTGGTAGCAGGGGCCTCCGTTAGACAAGGCTACACCTTC; cdr3_aa: CASSLVAGASVRQGYTF; clone_size: -; j_call: TRBJ1-2; d_call: -; v_call: TRBV7-6
cdr3_nt: TGTGCCAGCAGCCAAGATCTATTTCGCAGCACCGGGGAGCTGTTTTTT; cdr3_aa: CASSQDLFRSTGELFF; clone_size: few; j_call: TRBJ2-2; d_call: -; v_call: TRBV7-2
cdr3_nt: TGTGCCATCGGGTCGGAGAATACCTACGAGCAGTACTTC; cdr3_aa: CAIGSENTYEQYF; clone_size: few; j_call: TRBJ2-7; d_call: -; v_call: TRBV6-8